A single sample gave rise to the 17 T cell receptor beta chains below, sequenced in a study of regulatory T cells in long-lasting Graves disease. As for time point: newly diagnosed GD, antithyroid drugs for less than 3 months. Extracted PBMC RNA gave rise to the TCR library. Library construction for TCR beta used iRepertoire HTBI primers and Arm-PCR of CDR3 regions. Using its own MiXCR run on the multiplex PCR reads, TCRdb lists one record per CDR3 protein. The sample records 440,000 or so distinct CDR3 sequences, under 15% being singletons. This same sample was also part of a study on T cells in Graves' hyperthyroidism and ophthalmopathy.

The sample was peripheral blood mononuclear cells (PBMCs), taken at new diagnosis, from a patient treated with antithyroid drugs. The receptors here all came from a woman aged 30 to 39 with Graves disease.

The gene calls are TRBV9 and TRBJ1-1; the match to TRBD1 covers 7 bases. With V trimmed by 3 bases and J by 0 bases, 5 bases remained unmatched. This CDR3 has 15 residues. Germline V gene sequence: CDR1 SGDLS, CDR2 YYNGEE. The CDR3 DNA follows: TGTGCCAGCAGCGCAGGGGGATTGGTGAACACTGAAGCTTTCTTT. Protein product: CASSAGGLVNTEAFF. Supplemented by reference TRBV9 and TRBJ1-1, the full variable domain reads DSGVTQTPKHLITATGQRVTLRCSPRSGDLSVYWYQQSLDQGLQFLIQYYNGEERAKGNILERFSAQQFPDLHSELNLSSLELGDSALYFCASSAGGLVNTEAFFGQGTRLTVV.

Points on this clonotype: This may be a read error, as it is one base from a much larger clone. The V gene is TRBV5-4, the J gene TRBJ2-1, with 11 bases identical to TRBD2. CDR1 and CDR2 (germline): SGHNT, YYREEE (reference sequence). V dropped 1 base and J dropped 10; count of bases not matched to a gene: 13. The CDR3 is 17 residues long. The CDR3 nucleotides read TGTGCCAGCAGCTTGACTAGCGGGAGTTCCGGGGCCTACGAGCAGTTCTTC. Its translation: CASSLTSGSSGAYEQFF.

This clonotype was seen ten or more times. The gene calls are TRBV20-1 and TRBJ2-1; D is uncertain. The CDR3 totals 14 residues. Germline V gene sequence: CDR1 DFQATT, CDR2 SNEGSKA (reference sequence). V lost 6 bases to trimming and J lost 4 bases, with 16 bases between them. This CDR3 is CSAPRAQKYNEQFF. CDR3 coding DNA: TGCAGTGCCCCTCGGGCCCAGAAATACAATGAGCAGTTCTTC.

This clonotype was seen many times. V gene TRBV5-1 combines with J gene TRBJ2-7; 11 nucleotides line up with TRBD2. This CDR3 has 18 residues. CDR1 and CDR2 from the germline V gene are SGHRS and YFSETQ. After removal of 0 bases from V and 2 bases from J, the junction contained 10 bases not matched to a gene. The CDR3 bases are TGCGCCAGCAGCTTGGCCCAGCCACTAGCGGGAGAAACCTACGAGCAGTACTTC. Its translation: CASSLAQPLAGETYEQYF.

Remarks on this clonotype: This sequence may be a read error, since a much larger clone differs from it by one base. The V gene is TRBV7-9, the J gene TRBJ2-3; TRBD1 is a possible D gene (5 bases). TRBJ2-7 matches the DNA end more closely, so the J call is doubtful. The CDR3 runs to 14 residues. Germline V gene lookup returns CDR1 SEHNR and CDR2 FQNEAQ (reference sequence). The CDR3 protein is CASSLGGRSNEQYF. The CDR3 DNA reads as TGTGCCAGCAGCTTAGGGGGCAGGAGTAATGAGCAGTACTTC.

This clonotype was counted ten times or more. The rearrangement links TRBV7-2 to TRBJ2-7; 9 positions match TRBD2. The CDR3 contains 16 residues. Germline CDR1 SGHTA, CDR2 FQGNSA. J gave up 2 bases and V 4 bases, and 9 bases lay outside the gene matches. DNA for the CDR3: TGTGCCAGCAGCTGGAAGCTAGCGGGAACAGCCTACGAGCAGTACTTC. Translating gives CASSWKLAGTAYEQYF.

This clonotype was counted at least ten times. The rearrangement uses TRBV20-1 and TRBJ2-7, with D possibly matching TRBD1 (6 bases). V lost 0 bases and J 4 bases, leaving 10 bases between the germline ends. Germline loops: CDR1 DFQATT, CDR2 SNEGSKA (reference sequence). The CDR3 extends over 13 amino acids. In DNA form, the CDR3 reads TGCAGTGCTAGAGATGACAGGCCTTACGAGCAGTACTTC. Translating it yields CSARDDRPYEQYF.

This clonotype was observed many times. V gene TRBV6-1 combines with J gene TRBJ1-4; TRBD1 might be the D (5 bases). The germline gives CDR1 MNHNS, CDR2 SASEGT. The V and J ends lost 6 bases and 3 bases respectively, with 17 bases between them. This CDR3 region has 16 residues. CDR3 coding DNA: TGTGCCAGCAGGTTAACCGCCGGGGGTCCTAATGAAAAACTGTTTTTT. Its protein is CASRLTAGGPNEKLFF.

This clonotype was detected many times. In DNA form, the CDR3 reads TGCAGTGCTAGAGAGTGGGTCAGGGGGATAGCAGATACGCAGTATTTT. It is translated as CSAREWVRGIADTQYF. This chain links TRBV20-1 with TRBJ2-3; 7 bases line up with TRBD1. The CDR3 consists of 16 residues. CDR1 is DFQATT and CDR2 is SNEGSKA in the germline V gene (reference sequence). The V segment lost 0 bases and the J segment 4 bases; nucleotides outside the gene matches: 10.

This clonotype was counted ten times or more. The chain employs TRBV11-1 and TRBJ2-7; D is unclear. Trimming cost V 2 bases and J 0 bases, with 8 bases left between them. Per the germline V gene, CDR1 is SGHAT and CDR2 is FQDESV (reference sequence). This CDR3 is 14 amino acids long. The CDR3: CASSLNPLSYEQYF. The CDR3 DNA sequence: TGTGCCAGCAGCTTAAACCCCCTCTCCTACGAGCAGTACTTC.

This clonotype came up a few times. This chain connects TRBV7-9 to TRBJ1-5; 8 nucleotides match TRBD1. From germline, CDR1 is SEHNR and CDR2 FQNEAQ (reference sequence). The length of the CDR3 is 15 residues. V lost 3 bases, J lost 3 bases, and 4 bases stayed unmatched. In DNA, the CDR3 is TGTGCCAGCAGCTTTGGGACAGGAATCAATCAGCCCCAGCATTTT. Amino acids: CASSFGTGINQPQHF.

This CDR3 reads CSARDYGDSSYEQYF. The CDR3 DNA follows: TGCAGTGCTAGAGATTACGGGGACAGCTCCTACGAGCAGTACTTC. V usage is TRBV20-1 and J usage is TRBJ2-7; 7 nucleotides match TRBD1. The CDR3 extends over 15 amino acids. The V and J ends lost 0 bases and 0 bases, in that order; junction bases with no gene match: 5. CDR1 is DFQATT and CDR2 is SNEGSKA in the germline V gene (reference sequence).

The sample holds many counts of this clonotype. This chain connects TRBV12-5 to TRBJ2-1; TRBD1 matches at 9 bases. V shed 3 bases and J 5 bases; nucleotides not matched to a gene: 11. Per germline, CDR1 LGHNT and CDR2 FRNRAP. CDR3 length: 17 residues. CDR3 sequence (DNA): TGTGCTAGTGGTTTTCCCGGACAGGGGAGTTATAACAATGAGCAGTTCTTC. It yields the protein CASGFPGQGSYNNEQFF. Looking up the rest from reference TRBV12-5 and TRBJ2-1 gives the full variable domain: DARVTQTPRHKVTEMGQEVTMRCQPILGHNTVFWYRQTMMQGLELLAYFRNRAPLDDSGMPKDRFSAEMPDATLATLKIQPSEPRDSAVYFCASGFPGQGSYNNEQFFGPGTRLTVL.

This clonotype appeared a single time. V is TRBV9 and J is TRBJ2-1; perhaps TRBD2 as D (6 bases). CDR1 is SGDLS, CDR2 YYNGEE, per germline. This CDR3 comprises 15 residues. Trimming shortened V by 2 bases and J by 7 bases, and 16 bases separated the two germline ends. CDR3 DNA sequence: TGTGCCAGCAGCGTGTCGGAGGGGCGAAGGAATGAGCAGTTCTTC. Translation: CASSVSEGRRNEQFF.

V gene TRBV29-1 combines with J gene TRBJ2-1; a weak D match, TRBD1 (6 bases). Trimming cost V 4 bases and J 7 bases, with 23 bases left between them. The CDR3 is made up of 16 amino acids. Germline CDR1 is SQVTM and CDR2 is ANQGSEA. CDR3 nucleotides: TGCAGCGTTGGTCTACCGTCAGGGGTAAATGGGAATGAGCAGTTCTTC. Its translation is CSVGLPSGVNGNEQFF.

This clonotype came up many times. The chain has TRBV28 and TRBJ1-2; D is possibly TRBD1 (5 bases). The CDR3 runs 14 residues. Germline CDR1 reads MDHEN; CDR2 reads SYDVKM. With 4 bases removed from V and 12 bases from J, the gap between germline ends came to 21 bases. The CDR3 protein is CASSSGPGPRVHTF. As DNA, the CDR3 is TGTGCCAGCAGTTCGGGTCCGGGACCAAGGGTCCACACCTTC.

The chain employs TRBV3-1 and TRBJ2-1; 9 nucleotides line up with TRBD2. With V trimmed by 1 base and J by 4 bases, 11 bases remained unmatched. Germline values: CDR1 LGHDT, CDR2 YNNKEL (reference sequence). CDR3 length: 18 residues. CDR3 nucleotides: TGTGCCAGCAGCCAAGCGAGCGGGAGGAACAGGCCTTACAATGAGCAGTTCTTC. Encoded protein: CASSQASGRNRPYNEQFF.